This is a list of T cell receptor beta chains from one sample in a study of metastatic and nonmetastatic thyroid tumors. Through MiXCR, TCRdb re-clonotyped the PCR reads. The data contain about 19,000 clones, over 15% of them singletons. The sequencing input was blood. These receptor sequences come from a male donor with papillary thyroid cancer or a benign thyroid nodule (not recorded which). Some clones in this sample may be carry-over from other donors' samples. CDR3s include the opening cysteine and the closing phenylalanine or tryptophan. The order of the fields is clone size, J gene, V gene, D gene, CDR3 protein, CDR3 DNA. D genes are given only for firm matches. Clone sizes are given selectively: once, few, many, or a class where the clone is expanded.

>few|TRBJ2-7|TRBV27|NA
CASSLSYSRSYEQYF
TGTGCCAGCAGTTTATCATACAGTAGGTCCTACGAGCAGTACTTC
>NA|TRBJ1-5|TRBV20-1|NA
CSAMNPGGQPQHF
TGCAGTGCTATGAACCCGGGGGGCCAGCCCCAGCATTTT
>many|TRBJ2-3|TRBV24-1|NA
CATSDPGWSDTQYF
TGTGCCACCAGTGATCCCGGGTGGTCAGATACGCAGTATTTT
>many|TRBJ2-1|TRBV28|NA
CASSFFLGGEQFF
TGTGCCAGCAGTTTTTTCTTGGGTGGTGAGCAGTTCTTC
>many|TRBJ2-1|TRBV2|NA
CASSLPYNEQFF
TGTGCCAGCAGTTTGCCCTACAATGAGCAGTTCTTC
>medium-sized|TRBJ2-7|TRBV5-8|TRBD1
CASSLWGTGYYEQYF
TGTGCCAGCAGCTTGTGGGGGACAGGGTACTACGAGCAGTACTTC
>NA|TRBJ2-1|TRBV7-8|NA
CASSSRTTVGSYNEQFF
TGTGCCAGCAGCTCCAGGACCACAGTCGGTTCCTACAATGAGCAGTTCTTC
>many|TRBJ2-5|TRBV7-6|NA
CASSLAQGVVETQYF
TGTGCCAGCAGCTTAGCACAGGGAGTGGTGGAGACCCAGTACTTC
>many|TRBJ1-3|TRBV12-3/TRBV12-4|NA
CASSFGGRRSGNTIYF
TGTGCCAGCAGTTTCGGCGGAAGACGCTCTGGAAACACCATATATTTT
>many|TRBJ1-1|TRBV12-3/TRBV12-4|NA
CASNQQDADEAFF
TGTGCCAGCAATCAACAGGATGCTGATGAAGCTTTCTTT
>many|TRBJ2-7|TRBV15|NA
CATSREGVSNSYEQYF
TGTGCCACCAGCAGAGAAGGAGTCAGCAACTCCTACGAGCAGTACTTC
>NA|TRBJ2-7|TRBV6-1|TRBD2
CASKDVAGISYEQYF
TGTGCCAGCAAAGATGTAGCGGGGATCTCCTACGAGCAGTACTTC
>many|TRBJ2-1|TRBV13|NA
CASSTKVNEQFF
TGTGCCAGCAGCACTAAAGTAAATGAGCAGTTCTTC
>many|TRBJ2-2|TRBV12-3/TRBV12-4|NA
CASSRGKPKPNTGELFF
TGTGCCAGCAGTAGGGGCAAACCTAAACCGAACACCGGGGAGCTGTTTTTT
>medium-sized|TRBJ2-2|TRBV28|NA
CASSLTGPTNTGELFF
TGTGCCAGCAGCCTAACCGGGCCGACGAACACCGGGGAGCTGTTTTTT
>NA|TRBJ2-7|TRBV11-2|NA
CASSLDWTQGSITYEQYF
TGTGCCAGCAGCTTGGACTGGACTCAAGGGTCAATAACCTACGAGCAGTACTTC
>many|TRBJ2-7|TRBV20-1|TRBD2
CSAKHHPPGTSRYEQYF
TGCAGTGCTAAGCACCATCCCCCCGGGACTAGCCGCTACGAGCAGTACTTC
>many|TRBJ2-3|TRBV5-4|TRBD1
CASSMGTGGATDTQYF
TGTGCCAGCAGCATGGGGACAGGGGGAGCCACAGATACGCAGTATTTT
>medium-sized|TRBJ2-7|TRBV6-5|NA
CASSYPGEGSYEQYF
TGTGCCAGCAGTTACCCGGGGGAAGGCTCCTACGAGCAGTACTTC
>many|TRBJ2-7|TRBV7-9|NA
CASREMGSEQYF
TGTGCCAGCAGAGAAATGGGCAGCGAGCAGTACTTC
>many|TRBJ2-7|TRBV20-1|NA
CSVREGDYEQYF
TGCAGTGTTCGAGAGGGGGACTACGAGCAGTACTTC
>few|TRBJ2-5|TRBV20-1|NA
CSAEGLYF
TGCAGTGCTGAAGGTCTGTACTTC
>many|TRBJ2-1|TRBV28|NA
CASSLGQYNEQFF
TGTGCCAGCAGTTTAGGGCAGTACAATGAGCAGTTCTTC
>medium-sized|TRBJ2-2|TRBV5-1|TRBD2
CASSWISGTLDTGELFF
TGCGCCAGCAGCTGGATAAGCGGGACTTTGGACACCGGGGAGCTGTTTTTT
>NA|TRBJ2-7|TRBV6-1|NA
CASSEQPGIRYEQYF
TGTGCCAGCAGTGAACAACCGGGCATACGGTACGAGCAGTACTTC
>NA|TRBJ1-2|TRBV30|NA
CAWTVGYGYTF
TGTGCCTGGACGGTCGGCTATGGCTACACCTTC
>NA|TRBJ1-1|TRBV27|TRBD1
CASSRQGMNTEAFF
TGTGCCAGCAGTCGACAGGGGATGAACACTGAAGCTTTCTTT
>few|TRBJ2-2|TRBV6-1|NA
CASRGFGELFF
TGTGCCAGCAGGGGTTTCGGGGAGCTGTTTTTT
>many|TRBJ2-7|TRBV9|NA
CASSVGRNSYEQYF
TGTGCCAGCAGCGTTGGTAGAAACTCCTACGAGCAGTACTTC
>many|TRBJ2-7|TRBV20-1|NA
CSAPSLVGAYEQYF
TGCAGTGCACCCTCGCTGGTGGGGGCCTACGAGCAGTACTTC
>NA|TRBJ2-7|TRBV20-1|TRBD2
CSARDVLAEYEQYF
TGCAGTGCTAGAGATGTCCTAGCGGAGTACGAGCAGTACTTC
>many|TRBJ1-1|TRBV6-1|NA
CASTKTASAFF
TGTGCCAGCACCAAGACAGCTTCGGCTTTCTTT
>many|TRBJ2-1|TRBV19|NA
CASSIAISSYNEQFF
TGTGCCAGTAGTATAGCCATTAGCTCCTACAATGAGCAGTTCTTC
>many|TRBJ2-6|TRBV6-4|TRBD1
CASSDQGAGANVLTF
TGTGCCAGCAGTGACCAGGGGGCTGGGGCCAACGTCCTGACTTTC